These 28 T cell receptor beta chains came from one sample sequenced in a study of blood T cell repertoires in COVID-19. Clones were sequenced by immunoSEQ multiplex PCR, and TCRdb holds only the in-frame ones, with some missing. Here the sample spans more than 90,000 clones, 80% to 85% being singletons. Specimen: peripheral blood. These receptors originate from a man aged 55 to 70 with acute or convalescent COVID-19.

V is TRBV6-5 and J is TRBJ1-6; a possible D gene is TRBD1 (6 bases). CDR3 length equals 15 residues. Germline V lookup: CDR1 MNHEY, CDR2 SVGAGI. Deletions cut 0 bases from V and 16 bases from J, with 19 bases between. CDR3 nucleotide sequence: TGTGCCAGCAGTTACTCTTGGGGAAGCAGGGGACCACTCCACTTT. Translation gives CASSYSWGSRGPLHF.

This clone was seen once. The CDR3 sequence is CASSRQGAAGNTIYF. CDR3 in DNA: TGTGCCAGCAGCCGACAGGGGGCGGCTGGAAACACCATATATTTT. The chain carries TRBV7-9 and TRBJ1-3; the match to TRBD1 covers 10 bases. From germline, CDR1 is SEHNR and CDR2 FQNEAQ (reference sequence). CDR3 length: 15 amino acids. V lost 5 bases to trimming and J lost 2 bases; unmatched junction nucleotides: 3.

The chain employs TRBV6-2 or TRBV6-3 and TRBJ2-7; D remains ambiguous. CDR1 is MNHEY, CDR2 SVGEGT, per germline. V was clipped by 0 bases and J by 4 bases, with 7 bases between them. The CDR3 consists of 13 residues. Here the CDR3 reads CASSYSAVYEQYV. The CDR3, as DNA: TGTGCCAGCAGTTACTCGGCAGTTTACGAGCAGTACGTC.

The CDR3 coding sequence is TGTGCCAGCAGCAATAATGGGGGGGGGCCCTACAATGAGCAGTTCTTC. It is translated as CASSNNGGGPYNEQFF. V is TRBV3-1 (or the pseudogene TRBV3-2) and J is TRBJ2-1; possible D gene TRBD2, 7 bases. V was clipped by 5 bases and J by 2 bases, with 16 bases between them. Germline V gene sequence: CDR1 LGHDT, CDR2 YNNKEL (reference sequence). This CDR3 comprises 16 residues.

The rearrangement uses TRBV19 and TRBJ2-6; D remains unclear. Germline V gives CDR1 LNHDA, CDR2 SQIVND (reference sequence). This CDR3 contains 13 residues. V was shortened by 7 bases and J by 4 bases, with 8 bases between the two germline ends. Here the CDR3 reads CASMVRGANVLTF. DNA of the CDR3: TGTGCCAGTATGGTTCGGGGGGCCAACGTCCTGACTTTC.

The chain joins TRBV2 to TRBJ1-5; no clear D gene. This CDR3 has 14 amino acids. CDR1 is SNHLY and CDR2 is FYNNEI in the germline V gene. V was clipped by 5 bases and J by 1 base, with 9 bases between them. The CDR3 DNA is TGTGCCAGCAGTTTCGACACCAGCAATCAGCCCCAGCATTTT. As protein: CASSFDTSNQPQHF.

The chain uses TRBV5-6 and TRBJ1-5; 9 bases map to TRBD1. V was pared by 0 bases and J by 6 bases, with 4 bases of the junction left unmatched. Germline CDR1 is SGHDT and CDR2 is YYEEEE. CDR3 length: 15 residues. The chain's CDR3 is CASSLGDREGQPQHF. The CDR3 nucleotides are TGTGCCAGCAGCTTGGGGGACAGGGAGGGTCAGCCCCAGCATTTT.

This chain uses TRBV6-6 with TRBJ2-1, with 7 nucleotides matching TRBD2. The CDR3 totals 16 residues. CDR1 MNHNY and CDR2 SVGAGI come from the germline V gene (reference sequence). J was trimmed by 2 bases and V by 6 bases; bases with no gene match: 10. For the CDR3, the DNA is TGTGCCAGCAGCGCCGCCCGGGACTACACCTACAATGAGCAGTTCTTC. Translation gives CASSAARDYTYNEQFF.

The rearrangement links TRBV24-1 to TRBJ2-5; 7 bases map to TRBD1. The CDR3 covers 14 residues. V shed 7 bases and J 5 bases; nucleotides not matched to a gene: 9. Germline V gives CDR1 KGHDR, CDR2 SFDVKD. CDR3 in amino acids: CATRRTGVDETQYF. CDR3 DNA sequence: TGTGCCACCAGACGTACAGGGGTGGACGAGACCCAGTACTTC.

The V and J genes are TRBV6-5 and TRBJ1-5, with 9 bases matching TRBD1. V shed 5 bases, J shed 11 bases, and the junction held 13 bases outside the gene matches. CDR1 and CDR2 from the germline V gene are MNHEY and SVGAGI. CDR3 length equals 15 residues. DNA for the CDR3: TGTGCCAGCAGTCCTCTAGGGACAGGGTACGGCGCCCAGCATTTT. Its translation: CASSPLGTGYGAQHF.

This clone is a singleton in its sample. CDR3 sequence: CASSFYGAGNNEKLFF. CDR3 in DNA: TGTGCCAGCAGCTTCTATGGGGCGGGGAATAATGAAAAACTGTTTTTT. V usage is TRBV7-2 and J usage is TRBJ1-4; a weak D match, TRBD1 (5 bases). Per the germline V gene, CDR1 is SGHTA and CDR2 is FQGNSA. The CDR3 loop spans 16 amino acids. V was clipped by 3 bases and J by 4 bases, with 15 bases between them.

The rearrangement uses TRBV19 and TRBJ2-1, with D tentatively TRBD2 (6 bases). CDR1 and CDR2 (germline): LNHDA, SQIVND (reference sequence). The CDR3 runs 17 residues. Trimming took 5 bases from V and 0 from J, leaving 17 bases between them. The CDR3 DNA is TGTGCCAGTAGTTTCGCCGGGACTGCGAGCTCCTACAATGAGCAGTTCTTC. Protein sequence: CASSFAGTASSYNEQFF.

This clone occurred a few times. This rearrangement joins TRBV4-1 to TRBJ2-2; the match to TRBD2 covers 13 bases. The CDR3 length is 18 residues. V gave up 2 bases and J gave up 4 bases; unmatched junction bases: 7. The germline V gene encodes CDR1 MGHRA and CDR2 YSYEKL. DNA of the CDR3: TGCGCCAGCAGCCAACCCAGACTAGCGGGAGGCGGCACCGGGGAGCTGTTTTTT. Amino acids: CASSQPRLAGGGTGELFF.

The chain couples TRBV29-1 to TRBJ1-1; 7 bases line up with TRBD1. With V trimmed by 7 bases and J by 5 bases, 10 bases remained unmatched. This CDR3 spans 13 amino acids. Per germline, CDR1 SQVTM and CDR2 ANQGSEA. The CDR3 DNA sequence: TGCAGCGGCAACAGGGGTTTTGGGACTGAAGCTTTCTTT. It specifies CSGNRGFGTEAFF.

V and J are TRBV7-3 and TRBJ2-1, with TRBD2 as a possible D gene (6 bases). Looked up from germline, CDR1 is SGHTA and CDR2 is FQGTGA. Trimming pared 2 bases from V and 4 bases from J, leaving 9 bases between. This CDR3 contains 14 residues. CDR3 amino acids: CASSLAGPYNEQFF. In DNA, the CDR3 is TGTGCCAGCAGCTTAGCGGGGCCGTACAATGAGCAGTTCTTC. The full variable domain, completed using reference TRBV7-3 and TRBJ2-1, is GAGVSQTPSNKVTEKGKYVELRCDPISGHTALYWYRQSLGQGPEFLIYFQGTGAADDSGLPNDRFFAVRPEGSVSTLKIQRTERGDSAVYLCASSLAGPYNEQFFGPGTRLTVL.

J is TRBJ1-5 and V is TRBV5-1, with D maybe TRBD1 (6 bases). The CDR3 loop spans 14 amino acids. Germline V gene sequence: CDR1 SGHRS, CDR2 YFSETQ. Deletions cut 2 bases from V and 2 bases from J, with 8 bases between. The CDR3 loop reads CASSFRGGNQPQHF. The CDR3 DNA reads TGCGCCAGCAGCTTCAGGGGTGGCAATCAGCCCCAGCATTTT.

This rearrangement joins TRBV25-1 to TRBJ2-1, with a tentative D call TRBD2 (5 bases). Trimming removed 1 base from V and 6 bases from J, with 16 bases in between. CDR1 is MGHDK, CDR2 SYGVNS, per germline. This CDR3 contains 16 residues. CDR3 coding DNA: TGTGCCAGCAGTGAATCTAGCAGGTCAGGAAGCAATGAGCAGTTCTTC. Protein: CASSESSRSGSNEQFF. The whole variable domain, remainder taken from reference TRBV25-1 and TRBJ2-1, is EADIYQTPRYLVIGTGKKITLECSQTMGHDKMYWYQQDPGMELHLIHYSYGVNSTEKGDLSSESTVSRIRTEHFPLTLESARPSHTSQYLCASSESSRSGSNEQFFGPGTRLTVL.

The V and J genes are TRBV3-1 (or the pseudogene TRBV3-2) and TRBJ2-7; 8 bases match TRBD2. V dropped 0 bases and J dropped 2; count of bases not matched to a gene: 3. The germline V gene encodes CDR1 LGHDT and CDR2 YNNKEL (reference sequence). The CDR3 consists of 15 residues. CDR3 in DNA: TGTGCCAGCAGCCAAGAACCGGGACTAGCCTACGAGCAGTACTTC. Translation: CASSQEPGLAYEQYF.

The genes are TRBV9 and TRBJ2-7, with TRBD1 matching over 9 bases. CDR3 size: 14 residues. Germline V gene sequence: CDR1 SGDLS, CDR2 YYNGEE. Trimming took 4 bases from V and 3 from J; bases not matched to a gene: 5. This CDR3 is CASSSDRGYYEQYF. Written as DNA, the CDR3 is TGTGCCAGCAGCAGCGACAGGGGGTACTACGAGCAGTACTTC.

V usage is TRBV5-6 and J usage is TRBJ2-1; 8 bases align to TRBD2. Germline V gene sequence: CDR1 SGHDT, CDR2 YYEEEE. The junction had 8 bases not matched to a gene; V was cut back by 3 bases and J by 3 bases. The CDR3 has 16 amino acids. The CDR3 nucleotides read TGTGCCAGCAGCTCCCGGGGGGGCGCTGGCTACAATGAGCAGTTCTTC. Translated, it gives CASSSRGGAGYNEQFF.

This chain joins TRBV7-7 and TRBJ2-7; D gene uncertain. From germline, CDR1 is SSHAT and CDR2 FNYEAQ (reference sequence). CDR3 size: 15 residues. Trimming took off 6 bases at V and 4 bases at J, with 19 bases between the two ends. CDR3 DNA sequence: TGTGCCAGCAGATTGGGTGGTAGCCCATCTTACGAGCAGTACGTC. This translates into CASRLGGSPSYEQYV.

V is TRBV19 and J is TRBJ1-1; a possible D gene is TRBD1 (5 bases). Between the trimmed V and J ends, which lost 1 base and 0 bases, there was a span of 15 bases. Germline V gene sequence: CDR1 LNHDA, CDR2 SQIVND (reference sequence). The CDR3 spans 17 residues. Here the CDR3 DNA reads TGTGCCAGTAGTATAGGGGGGAGGGGCGCCATGAACACTGAAGCTTTCTTT. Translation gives CASSIGGRGAMNTEAFF.

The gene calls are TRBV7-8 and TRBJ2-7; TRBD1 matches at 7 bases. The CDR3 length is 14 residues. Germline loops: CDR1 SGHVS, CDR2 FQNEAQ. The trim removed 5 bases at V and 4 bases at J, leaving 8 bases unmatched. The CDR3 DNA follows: TGTGCCAGCAGCCCTGGGGACAGAGCATACGAGCAGTACTTC. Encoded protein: CASSPGDRAYEQYF.

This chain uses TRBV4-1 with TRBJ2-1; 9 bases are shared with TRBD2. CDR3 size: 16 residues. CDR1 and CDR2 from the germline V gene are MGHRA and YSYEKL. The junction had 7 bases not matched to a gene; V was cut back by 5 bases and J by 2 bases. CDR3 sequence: CASSTIQRGAYNEQFF. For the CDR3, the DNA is TGCGCCAGCAGCACCATTCAGCGGGGGGCCTACAATGAGCAGTTCTTC.

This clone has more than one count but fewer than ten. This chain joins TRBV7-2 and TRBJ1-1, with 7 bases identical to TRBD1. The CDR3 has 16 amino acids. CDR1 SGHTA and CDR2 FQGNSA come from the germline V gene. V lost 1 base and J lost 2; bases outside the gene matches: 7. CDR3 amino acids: CASSLEAGGFNTEAFF. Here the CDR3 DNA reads TGTGCCAGCAGCTTAGAGGCAGGGGGATTTAACACTGAAGCTTTCTTT.

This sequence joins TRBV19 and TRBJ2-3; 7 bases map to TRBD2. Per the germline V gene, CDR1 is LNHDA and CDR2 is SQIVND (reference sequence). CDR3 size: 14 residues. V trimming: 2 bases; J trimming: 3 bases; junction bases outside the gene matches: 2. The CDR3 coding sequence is TGTGCCAGTAGTATACTGGGACTAACAGATACGCAGTATTTT. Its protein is CASSILGLTDTQYF.

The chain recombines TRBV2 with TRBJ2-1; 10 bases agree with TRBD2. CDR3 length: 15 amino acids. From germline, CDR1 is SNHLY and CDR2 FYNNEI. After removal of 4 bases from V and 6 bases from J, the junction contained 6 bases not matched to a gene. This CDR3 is CASSVSGRASNEQFF. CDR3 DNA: TGTGCCAGCAGTGTAAGCGGGAGGGCCAGCAATGAGCAGTTCTTC.

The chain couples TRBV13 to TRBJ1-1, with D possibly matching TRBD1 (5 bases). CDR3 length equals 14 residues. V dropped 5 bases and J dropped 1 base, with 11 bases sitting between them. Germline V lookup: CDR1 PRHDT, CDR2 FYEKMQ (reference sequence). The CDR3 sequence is CASSLTQGNTEAFF. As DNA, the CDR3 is TGTGCCAGCAGCCTAACCCAGGGGAACACTGAAGCTTTCTTT. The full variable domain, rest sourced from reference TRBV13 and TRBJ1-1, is AAGVIQSPRHLIKEKRETATLKCYPIPRHDTVYWYQQGPGQDPQFLISFYEKMQSDKGSIPDRFSAQQFSDYHSELNMSSLELGDSALYFCASSLTQGNTEAFFGQGTRLTVV.